The clone carrying this TCR beta chain was counted at least ten times. The hyperthyroidism was newly diagnosed and had lasted under 2 months; the patients were aged 18 to 65. Researchers barred patients who had uncontrolled infection, other autoimmune disease, pregnancy or lactation. Fresh peripheral blood, roughly 10 ml of it, supplied the PBMCs. This entry comes from a study of T cells in Graves' hyperthyroidism and ophthalmopathy. About the research overall: Peripheral blood was taken when the disease was first diagnosed, before any treatment began.

Germline assignment: CDR1 DFQATT and CDR2 SNEGSKA (reference sequence). CDR3 length equals 16 residues. Trimming took 3 bases from V and 4 from J; bases not matched to a gene: 7. TCR beta CDR3 regions were amplified from RNA. Using the HTBI primer set, a first-round RT-PCR was run on the TCR CDR3. MiXCR was run by TCRdb on the multiplex PCR reads, yielding one entry per CDR3 protein. The data contain approximately 700,000 distinct CDR3 sequences, approximately 16% of them singletons. Sequencing was performed on blood. The V and J genes are TRBV20-1 and TRBJ2-3; 13 positions match TRBD2. The clonotype was recovered from a man aged 18 to 30 with Graves' hyperthyroidism. The CDR3 DNA is TGCAGTGCTAGGGGAGGACTAGCGGGAGATGCAGATACGCAGTATTTT. The encoded protein is CSARGGLAGDADTQYF.